The 24 T cell receptor beta chains below come from one sample, sequenced in a study of T cell responses to AZD1222 COVID-19 vaccine. The table came from immunoSEQ multiplex PCR; TCRdb's copy has only in-frame clones and leaves some out. The repertoire includes 45,000 to 55,000 clones, roughly 85% of them detected once, and approximately 7% sits in the top ten. Sequencing used peripheral blood, obtained 28 days after the second AZD1222 dose. All receptors come from an adult who received the AZD1222 COVID-19 vaccine.

V gene TRBV28 combines with J gene TRBJ1-6; D uncertain. V was cut by 2 bases and J by 8 bases, with 13 bases left in between. Germline lookup yields CDR1 MDHEN and CDR2 SYDVKM. CDR3 size: 15 residues. CDR3 sequence reads: CASSLRGLGDSPLHF. CDR3 bases: TGTGCCAGCAGTTTAAGAGGGCTTGGAGATTCACCCCTCCACTTT.

CDR3 bases: TGTGCCACCAGTGATCCGGGACTAGCGGGGAAGGTTGGAGAGACCCAGTACTTC. This gives the protein CATSDPGLAGKVGETQYF. This sequence joins TRBV24-1 and TRBJ2-5, with TRBD2 matching over 13 bases. This CDR3 comprises 18 residues. V lost 3 bases, J lost 4 bases, and 10 bases stayed unmatched. Germline loops: CDR1 KGHDR, CDR2 SFDVKD.

The rearrangement links TRBV11-3 to TRBJ1-1, with D possibly being TRBD1 (5 bases). Germline-derived CDR1 and CDR2 are SGHNT and YENEEA. The CDR3 is 13 amino acids. V shed 5 bases and J shed 10 bases, with 17 bases lying between them. In DNA, the CDR3 is TGTGCCAGCAGCGCCCTAGACAGTCTTGGAGCTTTCTTT. This sequence encodes CASSALDSLGAFF.

This clone occurred once. The chain uses TRBV5-8 and TRBJ1-4; possible D gene TRBD1, 5 bases. V was cut by 6 bases and J by 0 bases, with 15 bases left in between. CDR1 is SGHTS, CDR2 YDEGEE, per germline. This CDR3 contains 16 residues. Here the CDR3 reads CASTPWEGSTNEKLFF. Here the CDR3 DNA reads TGTGCCAGCACCCCGTGGGAGGGGTCAACTAATGAAAAACTGTTTTTT.

The chain joins TRBV7-9 to TRBJ1-2, with a tentative D call TRBD1 (5 bases). V lost 3 bases and J lost 7, with 15 bases in between. Germline CDR1 is SEHNR and CDR2 is FQNEAQ (reference sequence). This CDR3 is built from 14 residues. CDR3 nucleotide sequence: TGTGCCAGCAGCTTGGGGCCACAGGCCTTTGGCTACACCTTC. As protein: CASSLGPQAFGYTF. Full variable domain (missing parts from reference TRBV7-9 and TRBJ1-2): DTGVSQNPRHKITKRGQNVTFRCDPISEHNRLYWYRQTLGQGPEFLTYFQNEAQLEKSRLLSDRFSAERPKGSFSTLEIQRTEQGDSAMYLCASSLGPQAFGYTFGSGTRLTVV.

The chain uses TRBV10-3 and TRBJ1-1; TRBD1 agrees at 10 bases. Germline CDR1 is ENHRY and CDR2 is SYGVKD. The CDR3 spans 15 residues. V gave up 5 bases and J gave up 8 bases; unmatched junction bases: 11. CDR3 sequence reads: CAISSGTGAAREAFF. Here the CDR3 DNA reads TGTGCCATCAGTAGCGGGACAGGGGCGGCACGAGAAGCTTTCTTT.

This clone was observed a single time. V gene TRBV11-2 combines with J gene TRBJ1-1; TRBD1 aligns across 7 bases. Germline CDR1 reads SGHAT; CDR2 reads FQNNGV. There are 15 residues in the CDR3. V dropped 5 bases and J dropped 2; count of bases not matched to a gene: 8. DNA for the CDR3: TGTGCCAGCAGCCAAATAGACAGGGTTAACACTGAAGCTTTCTTT. It specifies CASSQIDRVNTEAFF. Complete variable domain (other parts from reference TRBV11-2 and TRBJ1-1): EAGVAQSPRYKIIEKRQSVAFWCNPISGHATLYWYQQILGQGPKLLIQFQNNGVVDDSQLPKDRFSAERLKGVDSTLKIQPAKLEDSAVYLCASSQIDRVNTEAFFGQGTRLTVV.

This clone was observed a few times. The chain is built from TRBV4-1 and TRBJ2-2; TRBD1 aligns across 7 bases. The CDR3 extends over 16 amino acids. The germline V gene encodes CDR1 MGHRA and CDR2 YSYEKL. V shed 5 bases and J 0 bases; nucleotides not matched to a gene: 6. The CDR3: CASSARTGANTGELFF. The CDR3 DNA follows: TGCGCCAGCAGCGCCCGGACAGGCGCGAACACCGGGGAGCTGTTTTTT.

The chain recombines TRBV5-6 with TRBJ2-7; D possibly matches TRBD1 or TRBD2 (5 bases each). Germline assignment: CDR1 SGHDT and CDR2 YYEEEE. The CDR3 runs 14 residues. Trimming stripped 4 bases from V and 2 bases from J, with 13 bases between. The CDR3 bases are TGTGCCAGCAGCCGGGTTCGGGACCCCTACGAGCAGTACTTC. This encodes CASSRVRDPYEQYF.

The CDR3 DNA reads as TGTGCCAGCAGCCCCACAGGGCACGAGCAGTACTTC. It codes for CASSPTGHEQYF. V is TRBV7-9 and J is TRBJ2-7, with D perhaps TRBD1 (6 bases). This CDR3 contains 12 residues. Deletions cut 5 bases from V and 5 bases from J, with 10 bases between. Germline V gene sequence: CDR1 SEHNR, CDR2 FQNEAQ (reference sequence).

The chain is built from TRBV7-8 and TRBJ1-5; no firm D call. Looked up from germline, CDR1 is SGHVS and CDR2 is FQNEAQ. Trimming cost V 8 bases and J 0 bases, with 8 bases left between them. This CDR3 is 13 amino acids long. The CDR3 loop is CASAGYSNQPQHF. The CDR3 DNA reads as TGTGCCAGCGCGGGATATAGCAATCAGCCCCAGCATTTT.

Here the CDR3 DNA reads TGTGCCAGCAGGGGCCTCGGACCTAGCACAGATACGCAGTATTTT. This translates into CASRGLGPSTDTQYF. The rearrangement uses TRBV27 and TRBJ2-3; D gene ambiguous. The V and J ends lost 6 bases and 0 bases respectively, with 13 bases between them. The CDR3 is 15 amino acids. Germline loops: CDR1 MNHEY, CDR2 SMNVEV (reference sequence).

The rearrangement joins TRBV5-1 to TRBJ2-7; TRBD2 might be the D (6 bases). CDR1 and CDR2 from the germline V gene are SGHRS and YFSETQ. V lost 4 bases and J 5 bases, leaving 16 bases between the germline ends. The CDR3 length is 14 residues. The CDR3 DNA sequence: TGCGCCAGCAGCCTGGGCGGGGCACCCAACGAGCAGTACTTC. Protein sequence: CASSLGGAPNEQYF.

J is TRBJ2-7 and V is TRBV7-9, with D unresolved. Germline CDR1 reads SEHNR; CDR2 reads FQNEAQ (reference sequence). The V end lost 5 bases, the J end lost 2 bases, and 7 bases lay between the germline ends. This CDR3 region has 12 residues. The CDR3 here is CASSATAYEQYF. The CDR3 DNA is TGTGCCAGCAGCGCCACAGCCTACGAGCAGTACTTC.

The rearrangement uses TRBV19 and TRBJ2-7, with D maybe TRBD2 (6 bases). CDR1 and CDR2 (germline): LNHDA, SQIVND (reference sequence). The CDR3 sequence is 12 residues long. Trimming stripped 7 bases from V and 4 bases from J, with 11 bases between. This chain's CDR3 is CASMGGGYEQYF. The CDR3 DNA sequence: TGTGCCAGTATGGGAGGCGGATACGAGCAGTACTTC.

The rearrangement uses TRBV15 and TRBJ1-5, with 8 positions matching TRBD1. The CDR3 totals 14 residues. Germline CDR1 LNHNV, CDR2 YYDKDF (reference sequence). V lost 5 bases, J lost 8 bases, and 8 bases stayed unmatched. CDR3 region: CATSPRTGFEPQHF. The DNA of the CDR3 is TGTGCCACCAGCCCTCGGACAGGGTTCGAGCCCCAGCATTTT.

The rearrangement links TRBV7-9 to TRBJ1-2; maybe TRBD1 (6 bases). The CDR3 has 14 amino acids. The ends were cut back, 6 bases at V and 1 base at J, with 12 bases in the middle. Germline V gene sequence: CDR1 SEHNR, CDR2 FQNEAQ (reference sequence). The CDR3 DNA is TGTGCCAGCAGTAGGGACACGCTTAACTATGGCTACACCTTC. This sequence encodes CASSRDTLNYGYTF.

This clone was seen only a few times. This rearrangement joins TRBV2 to TRBJ2-3; no reliable D call. The germline V and J ends were trimmed by 4 bases and 2 bases, with 7 bases remaining between them. Looked up from germline, CDR1 is SNHLY and CDR2 is FYNNEI. The CDR3 consists of 13 residues. The CDR3 nucleotides are TGTGCCAGCAGTGGACCTTTCACAGATACGCAGTATTTT. Translating gives CASSGPFTDTQYF.

The chain couples TRBV7-2 to TRBJ1-2; 7 bases are a match to TRBD1. The CDR3 runs 15 residues. The germline V gene has CDR1 SGHTA and CDR2 FQGNSA. V was pared by 1 base and J by 3 bases, with 5 bases of the junction left unmatched. CDR3 sequence (DNA): TGTGCCAGCAGCTTAGAATTACAGGGGTACTATGGCTACACCTTC. Its translation is CASSLELQGYYGYTF.

The rearrangement uses TRBV15 and TRBJ2-1, with a weak D call TRBD1 (6 bases). The CDR3 runs 13 residues. Germline CDR1 LNHNV, CDR2 YYDKDF (reference sequence). Between the trimmed V and J ends, which lost 0 bases and 7 bases, there was a span of 7 bases. For the CDR3, the DNA is TGTGCCACCAGCAGAGAGCAGGGGAATGAGCAGTTCTTC. It codes for CATSREQGNEQFF.

This clone is a singleton in its sample. This chain links TRBV7-3 with TRBJ2-1; TRBD2 aligns across 12 bases. This CDR3 is 17 amino acids long. Germline assignment: CDR1 SGHTA and CDR2 FQGTGA. V trimming: 5 bases; J trimming: 7 bases; junction bases outside the gene matches: 12. As DNA, the CDR3 is TGTGCCAGCAGCCGAACAGAAGGACTAGCGGGAAAGAATGAGCAGTTCTTC. Residues: CASSRTEGLAGKNEQFF. Filled out from reference TRBV7-3 and TRBJ2-1, the complete variable domain reads GAGVSQTPSNKVTEKGKYVELRCDPISGHTALYWYRQSLGQGPEFLIYFQGTGAADDSGLPNDRFFAVRPEGSVSTLKIQRTERGDSAVYLCASSRTEGLAGKNEQFFGPGTRLTVL.

The CDR3 region has the DNA TGTGCCAGCAGTGAAACTAGGCTGCTAGGGGTGCAGTTCTTC. Protein sequence: CASSETRLLGVQFF. The rearrangement uses TRBV6-1 and TRBJ2-1; perhaps D is TRBD1 or TRBD2 (5 bases each). The CDR3 length is 14 residues. Germline CDR1 and CDR2: MNHNS and SASEGT. The ends were cut back, 2 bases at V and 12 bases at J, with 17 bases in the middle.

The rearrangement links TRBV28 to TRBJ2-1; 12 bases line up with TRBD2. The CDR3 extends over 15 amino acids. Germline V gene sequence: CDR1 MDHEN, CDR2 SYDVKM. V lost 5 bases and J lost 10; bases outside the gene matches: 9. The CDR3 spells CASSRTSGTLREQFF. Here the CDR3 DNA reads TGTGCCAGCAGTCGGACTAGCGGGACCCTTCGGGAGCAGTTCTTC.

As DNA, the CDR3 is TGTGCCAGCAGTGAAGAGGGGTCTCAGAGCGCCTACAATGAGCAGTTCTTC. Encoded protein: CASSEEGSQSAYNEQFF. The V gene is TRBV6-1, the J gene TRBJ2-1; tentatively, D is TRBD1 (5 bases). Trimming took off 1 base at V and 2 bases at J, with 15 bases between the two ends. The CDR3 length is 17 residues. Germline V gives CDR1 MNHNS, CDR2 SASEGT.